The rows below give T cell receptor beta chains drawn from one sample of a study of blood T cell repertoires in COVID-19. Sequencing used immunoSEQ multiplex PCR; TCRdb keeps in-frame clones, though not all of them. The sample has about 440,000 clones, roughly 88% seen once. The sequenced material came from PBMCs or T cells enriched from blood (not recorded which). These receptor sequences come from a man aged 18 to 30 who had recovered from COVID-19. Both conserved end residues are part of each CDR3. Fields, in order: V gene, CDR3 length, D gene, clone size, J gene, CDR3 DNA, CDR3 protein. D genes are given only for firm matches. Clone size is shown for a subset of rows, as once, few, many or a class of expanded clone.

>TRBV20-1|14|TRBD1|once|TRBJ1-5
TGCAGTGCTAGTAAGGGGGCTGGTAATCAGCCCCAGCATTTT
CSASKGAGNQPQHF
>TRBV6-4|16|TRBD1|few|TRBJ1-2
TGTGCCAGCAGTGGCTACTGGGACAGAGATAACTATGGCTACACCTTC
CASSGYWDRDNYGYTF
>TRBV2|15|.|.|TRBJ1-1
TGTGCCAGCAGTTTATCGGACAGAATAAACACTGAAGCTTTCTTT
CASSLSDRINTEAFF
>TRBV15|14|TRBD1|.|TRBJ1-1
TGTGCCACCAGCGAACAGGGGGCGAACACTGAAGCTTTCTTT
CATSEQGANTEAFF
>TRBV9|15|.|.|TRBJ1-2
TGTGCCAGCAGCGTTTCTAGGGCGGGAAACTATGGCTACACCTTC
CASSVSRAGNYGYTF
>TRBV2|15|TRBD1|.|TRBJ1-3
TGTGCCAGCAGCGACAGGGACGCCTCTGGAAACACCATATATTTT
CASSDRDASGNTIYF
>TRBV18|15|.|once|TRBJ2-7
TGTGCCAGCTCACCTTCGGGGGACCGAGCCTACGAGCAGTACTTC
CASSPSGDRAYEQYF
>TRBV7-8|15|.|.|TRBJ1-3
TGTGCCAGCAATACAAATGGTCTCTCTGGAAACACCATATATTTT
CASNTNGLSGNTIYF
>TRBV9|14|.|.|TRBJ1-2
TGTGCCAGCAGCGTAGAGCCACAGGGTAAGGGCTACACCTTC
CASSVEPQGKGYTF
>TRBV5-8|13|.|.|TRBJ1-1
TGTGCCAGCAGCTTGGAGCGTGACAGTGAAGCTTTCTTT
CASSLERDSEAFF
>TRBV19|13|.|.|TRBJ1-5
TGTGCCAGTAGTTCACGACGGGATCAGCCCCAGCATTTT
CASSSRRDQPQHF
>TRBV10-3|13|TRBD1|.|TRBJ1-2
TGTGCCAGCCGTACCACAGGGGTCCATGGCTACACCTTC
CASRTTGVHGYTF
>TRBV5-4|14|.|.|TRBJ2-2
TGTGCCAGCAGCTTGGACAGGAACACCGGGGAGCTGTTTTTT
CASSLDRNTGELFF
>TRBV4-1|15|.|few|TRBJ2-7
TGCGCCAGCAGCCAACTCCAGGGGGGTATTTACGAGCAGTACTTC
CASSQLQGGIYEQYF
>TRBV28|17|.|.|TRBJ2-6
TGTGCCAGCAGTCCCTCCACAGGTAGTCCTGGGGCCAACGTCCTGACTTTC
CASSPSTGSPGANVLTF
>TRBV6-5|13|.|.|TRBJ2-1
TGTGCCAGCAGTCCGGACTCGTGGAATGAGCAGTTCTTC
CASSPDSWNEQFF
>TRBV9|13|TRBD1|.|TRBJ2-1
TGTGCCAGCAGCGAGGGGGACAGGGGTGAGCAGTTCTTC
CASSEGDRGEQFF
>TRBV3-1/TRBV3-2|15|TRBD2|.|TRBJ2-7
TGTGCCAGCAGCCAATTTTTGTGGGGGGAGGGCGAGCAGTACTTC
CASSQFLWGEGEQYF
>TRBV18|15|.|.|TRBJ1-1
TGTGCCAGCTCACCTTCGGGACACGCGAACACTGAAGCTTTCTTT
CASSPSGHANTEAFF
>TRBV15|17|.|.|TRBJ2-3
TGTGCCACCAGCAGAGATCTGGGGGCCCCGAGCACAGATACGCAGTATTTT
CATSRDLGAPSTDTQYF
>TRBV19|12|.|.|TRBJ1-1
TGTGCCAGTAGCTGGGCCCGATCTGAAGCTTTCTTT
CASSWARSEAFF
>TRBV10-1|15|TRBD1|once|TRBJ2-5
TGCGCCAGCAGTGAGTCCGTAGGGGGCCCGGAGACCCAGTACTTC
CASSESVGGPETQYF
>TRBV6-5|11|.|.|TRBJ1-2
TGTGCCAGCAGACAGGGCTATGGCTACACCTTC
CASRQGYGYTF
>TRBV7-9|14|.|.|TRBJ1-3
TGTGCCAGCAGCTTAGCGGGGCTAGGAAACACCATATATTTT
CASSLAGLGNTIYF
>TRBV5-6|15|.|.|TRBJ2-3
TGTGCCAGCAGGGATTTCGGACTTTCCACAGATACGCAGTATTTT
CASRDFGLSTDTQYF
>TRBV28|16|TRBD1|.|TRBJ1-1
TGTGCCAGCAGTGTCCTTCCGGGACAGGGTTCCCCTGAAGCTTTCTTT
CASSVLPGQGSPEAFF
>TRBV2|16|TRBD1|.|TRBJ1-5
TGTGCCAGCACTAGGAGGGGGACAGAAGGCAATCAGCCCCAGCATTTT
CASTRRGTEGNQPQHF
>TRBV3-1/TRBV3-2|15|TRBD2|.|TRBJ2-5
TGTGCCAGCAGCCGTAGCGGGGGTCTCCAAGAGACCCAGTACTTC
CASSRSGGLQETQYF
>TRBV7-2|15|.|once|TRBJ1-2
TGTGCCAGCAGCACGCTCCTAGACAGTTTTGATCGCTACACCTTC
CASSTLLDSFDRYTF